The 25 T cell receptor beta chains listed next were all sequenced from one sample in a study of blood T cell repertoires in COVID-19. TCRdb's copy holds only in-frame clones and misses some; the assay was immunoSEQ multiplex PCR. The profile shows a few hundred thousand clones, 80% to 90% of them singletons. Sequencing used peripheral blood. These receptors were collected from a man between 40 and 49 years old with acute or convalescent COVID-19.

The chain recombines TRBV28 with TRBJ1-6, with TRBD1 identical over 7 bases. This CDR3 is 15 amino acids long. J gave up 1 base and V 7 bases, and 4 bases lay outside the gene matches. Germline V gene data show CDR1 as MDHEN and CDR2 as SYDVKM. This CDR3 is CASTEGASYNSPLHF. As DNA, the CDR3 is TGTGCCAGCACCGAGGGGGCGTCCTATAATTCACCCCTCCACTTT.

The chain has TRBV6-4 and TRBJ1-4; D gene ambiguous. CDR1 and CDR2 (germline): MRHNA, SNTAGT. The germline V and J ends were trimmed by 5 bases and 6 bases, with 4 bases remaining between them. This CDR3 is built from 11 residues. DNA of the CDR3: TGTGCCAGCAGTCCTGATGAAAAACTGTTTTTT. Amino acid sequence: CASSPDEKLFF.

The J gene is TRBJ2-7, the V gene TRBV7-2, with 11 bases lining up with TRBD2. V lost 3 bases and J lost 3; bases outside the gene matches: 4. Germline-derived CDR1 and CDR2 are SGHTA and FQGNSA. CDR3 length equals 15 residues. CDR3 in amino acids: CASSLVGTSGYEQYF. CDR3 nucleotide sequence: TGTGCCAGCAGCTTGGTCGGGACTAGCGGCTACGAGCAGTACTTC.

The chain carries TRBV6-5 and TRBJ2-2, with a weak D call TRBD1 (7 bases). V was trimmed by 5 bases and J by 3 bases, leaving 10 bases between them. This CDR3 has 14 amino acids. Germline values: CDR1 MNHEY, CDR2 SVGAGI. The CDR3 spells CASSRGTDTGELFF. CDR3 coding DNA: TGTGCCAGCAGTCGCGGGACAGACACCGGGGAGCTGTTTTTT.

The chain combines TRBV6-6 with TRBJ2-1; no clear D. Germline V gene lookup returns CDR1 MNHNY and CDR2 SVGAGI (reference sequence). The CDR3 consists of 11 residues. The V end lost 2 bases, the J end lost 12 bases, and 8 bases lay between the germline ends. The CDR3 protein is CASSYGQRQFF. The CDR3 DNA follows: TGTGCCAGCAGTTACGGGCAGAGGCAGTTCTTC.

The chain uses TRBV30 and TRBJ1-6, with 7 nucleotides matching TRBD1. Per the germline V gene, CDR1 is GTSNPN and CDR2 is SVGIG (reference sequence). The CDR3 has 15 residues. V lost 2 bases and J lost 7; bases outside the gene matches: 8. DNA of the CDR3: TGTGCCTGGAGTCCCCTTAGGGGGCCGAATTCACCCCTCCACTTT. Amino acids: CAWSPLRGPNSPLHF.

The gene calls are TRBV7-2 and TRBJ2-5; 9 nucleotides agree with TRBD2. The germline V gene encodes CDR1 SGHTA and CDR2 FQGNSA. The length of the CDR3 is 17 residues. V was clipped by 1 base and J by 2 bases; unmatched bases: 8. The CDR3 loop reads CASSLVSRTSVQETQYF. CDR3 sequence (DNA): TGTGCCAGCAGCTTAGTATCTAGGACTAGCGTACAAGAGACCCAGTACTTC.

The V call is TRBV15, the J call TRBJ1-2, with TRBD1 as a possible D gene (5 bases). Per the germline V gene, CDR1 is LNHNV and CDR2 is YYDKDF (reference sequence). The CDR3 covers 13 residues. V lost 3 bases and J 4 bases, leaving 9 bases between the germline ends. CDR3 bases: TGTGCCACCAGCAGGTGGGGCAGCTATGGCTACACCTTC. This translates into CATSRWGSYGYTF.

This clone showed up just a few times. The genes are TRBV30 and TRBJ1-1, with D possibly matching TRBD1 (6 bases). Germline assignment: CDR1 GTSNPN and CDR2 SVGIG (reference sequence). This CDR3 has 14 amino acids. V was clipped by 4 bases and J by 4 bases, with 16 bases between them. The CDR3 sequence is CAWNPGVEGTEAFF. Written as DNA, the CDR3 is TGTGCCTGGAACCCAGGGGTGGAAGGCACTGAAGCTTTCTTT. Combining the CDR3 with reference TRBV30 and TRBJ1-1 gives the whole variable domain SQTIHQWPATLVQPVGSPLSLECTVEGTSNPNLYWYRQAAGRGLQLLFYSVGIGQISSEVPQNLSASRPQDRQFILSSKKLLLSDSGFYLCAWNPGVEGTEAFFGQGTRLTVV.

CDR3 nucleotides: TGCGCCAGCAGGCCGGCGGGGGAATCTGGCTACACCTTC. Its translation is CASRPAGESGYTF. The V gene is TRBV5-1, the J gene TRBJ1-2; D is possibly TRBD1 (5 bases). CDR3 size: 13 residues. The germline V and J ends were trimmed by 5 bases and 7 bases, with 15 bases remaining between them. CDR1 is SGHRS, CDR2 YFSETQ, per germline.

The DNA for the CDR3 is TGTGCCAGCAGCTCGTCTAATCTGGAAGCTTTCTTT. Residues: CASSSSNLEAFF. This rearrangement joins TRBV5-8 to TRBJ1-1, with D unclear. This CDR3 has 12 residues. The germline V gene encodes CDR1 SGHTS and CDR2 YDEGEE. V was trimmed by 3 bases and J by 8 bases, leaving 11 bases between them.

This clone was seen more than once but under ten times. The V and J genes are TRBV6-2 or TRBV6-3 and TRBJ1-2; D is unclear. The CDR3 covers 15 residues. Germline values: CDR1 MNHEY, CDR2 SVGEGT. V shed 6 bases and J shed 3 bases, with 17 bases lying between them. The CDR3 nucleotides read TGTGCCAGCAGCCTGGCGGTCCTTATGGACTATGGCTACACCTTC. This sequence encodes CASSLAVLMDYGYTF.

Only a few counts were recorded for this clone. The rearrangement uses TRBV18 and TRBJ1-1, with D unresolved. The CDR3 is made up of 16 amino acids. The ends were cut back, 5 bases at V and 5 bases at J, with 21 bases in the middle. Germline lookup yields CDR1 KGHSH and CDR2 LQKENI. The DNA for the CDR3 is TGTGCCAGCTCAGCCAGCCCCCGAGGGTTTGGTACTGAAGCTTTCTTT. It translates to CASSASPRGFGTEAFF.

Only a few counts were recorded for this clone. The chain has TRBV5-6 and TRBJ1-1; weak D call: TRBD1 (6 bases). CDR3 length: 14 amino acids. The germline CDR1 and CDR2 sequences are SGHDT and YYEEEE. V was trimmed by 4 bases and J by 1 base, leaving 11 bases between them. Written as DNA, the CDR3 is TGTGCCAGCAGCGATAGCAGGGGGAACACTGAAGCTTTCTTT. This translates into CASSDSRGNTEAFF.

The chain has TRBV11-3 and TRBJ1-1, with no clear D. The germline V gene encodes CDR1 SGHNT and CDR2 YENEEA. The ends were cut back, 3 bases at V and 6 bases at J, with 8 bases in the middle. The CDR3 loop spans 12 amino acids. CDR3 sequence (DNA): TGTGCCAGCAGCTTCGGCGGTTCTGAAGCTTTCTTT. Amino acids: CASSFGGSEAFF.

The chain uses TRBV9 and TRBJ2-3; 7 positions agree with TRBD2. V shed 3 bases, J shed 6 bases, and the junction held 10 bases outside the gene matches. Germline V gene data show CDR1 as SGDLS and CDR2 as YYNGEE. The CDR3 is 15 residues long. The CDR3 loop is CASSARDYPPDTQYF. The CDR3 bases are TGTGCCAGCAGCGCCCGGGACTACCCCCCGGATACGCAGTATTTT.

This clone was seen only a few times. The rearrangement uses TRBV7-2 and TRBJ1-5; 9 bases map to TRBD1. V gave up 6 bases and J gave up 5 bases; unmatched junction bases: 5. This CDR3 is 14 amino acids long. Germline V gene data show CDR1 as SGHTA and CDR2 as FQGNSA. CDR3 coding DNA: TGTGCCAGCAGACCAACAGGGGGCCATCAGCCCCAGCATTTT. This gives the protein CASRPTGGHQPQHF.

The CDR3 coding sequence is TGTGCCAGCACCCGAAGGCAGGCCCTCTATAATTCACCCCTCCACTTT. Its translation is CASTRRQALYNSPLHF. The chain links TRBV7-2 to TRBJ1-6; no clear D gene. Germline CDR1 and CDR2: SGHTA and FQGNSA. V was shortened by 7 bases and J by 3 bases, with 16 bases between the two germline ends. This CDR3 region has 16 residues.

The chain has TRBV2 and TRBJ1-1; no reliable D call. The CDR3 sequence is 13 residues long. Trimming cost V 6 bases and J 0 bases, with 8 bases left between them. Germline V lookup: CDR1 SNHLY, CDR2 FYNNEI. CDR3 sequence reads: CASSRSVNTEAFF. Here the CDR3 DNA reads TGTGCCAGCAGCCGGTCGGTGAACACTGAAGCTTTCTTT.

This clone was recorded a few times. An end of the junction differs from the germline gene, which may be a read error. V usage is TRBV2 and J usage is TRBJ1-2; tentatively, D is TRBD1 (6 bases). CDR1 and CDR2 from the germline V gene are SNHLY and FYNNEI. There are 11 residues in the CDR3. Written as DNA, the CDR3 is TGTGCCAGCAGTGGAACAGGGATTTCGCGCTTC. Translated: CASSGTGISRF.

The V call is TRBV6-5, the J call TRBJ1-2; 9 nucleotides match TRBD1. V trimming: 7 bases; J trimming: 4 bases; junction bases outside the gene matches: 4. This CDR3 has 13 amino acids. Germline values: CDR1 MNHEY, CDR2 SVGAGI. CDR3 loop: CASTPQGAYGYTF. For the CDR3, the DNA is TGTGCCAGCACGCCACAGGGGGCCTATGGCTACACCTTC.

This clone was observed a handful of times. V usage is TRBV9 and J usage is TRBJ1-3, with D maybe TRBD1 (5 bases). The V and J ends lost 2 bases and 3 bases respectively, with 12 bases between them. The CDR3 is 15 amino acids. Germline CDR1 and CDR2: SGDLS and YYNGEE. The CDR3 reads CASSVGQGFGNTIYF. CDR3 DNA: TGTGCCAGCAGCGTGGGTCAGGGATTTGGAAACACCATATATTTT.

The V gene is TRBV6-1, the J gene TRBJ1-5; 7 nucleotides agree with TRBD1. This CDR3 comprises 15 residues. V was clipped by 0 bases and J by 7 bases; unmatched bases: 6. CDR1 is MNHNS and CDR2 is SASEGT in the germline V gene. CDR3 sequence reads: CASSEASRGNQPQHF. The CDR3 coding sequence is TGTGCCAGCAGTGAAGCGTCCAGGGGGAACCAGCCCCAGCATTTT.

This clone occurred once. The genes are TRBV6-5 and TRBJ2-5, with D perhaps TRBD1 (5 bases). Germline loops: CDR1 MNHEY, CDR2 SVGAGI. The CDR3 totals 16 residues. V lost 2 bases, J lost 5 bases, and 18 bases lay in between. CDR3 residues: CASSYAIQGSGETQYF. The CDR3 nucleotides read TGTGCCAGCAGTTACGCCATTCAGGGAAGTGGGGAGACCCAGTACTTC.

This rearrangement joins TRBV5-4 to TRBJ2-3; TRBD1 is a possible D gene (6 bases). With 4 bases removed from V and 1 base from J, the gap between germline ends came to 10 bases. Looked up from germline, CDR1 is SGHNT and CDR2 is YYREEE (reference sequence). This CDR3 region has 14 residues. As DNA, the CDR3 is TGTGCCAGCAGCCCGCGACAGGGCACAGATACGCAGTATTTT. Protein sequence: CASSPRQGTDTQYF.